Listed below are T cell receptor beta chains from one sample, sequenced in a study of blood T cells in healthy people across ages. TCRdb re-called the 5' RACE reads with MiXCR, one entry per CDR3 protein. The data show roughly 700,000 distinct CDR3 sequences, around 45% seen once. The sequenced sample was blood. Receptors originate from a woman in her sixties in good health. CDR3s include the opening cysteine and the closing phenylalanine or tryptophan. The D gene is left open where the match is weak. Clone sizes are given selectively: once, few, many, or a class where the clone is expanded.

j_call: TRBJ2-2; v_call: TRBV10-3; clone_size: NA; d_call: TRBD2; cdr3_aa: CAISSPGGRALTGELFF; cdr3_nt: TGTGCCATCAGTTCCCCCGGCGGGAGGGCCTTGACCGGGGAGCTGTTTTTT
j_call: TRBJ2-7; v_call: TRBV7-2; clone_size: NA; d_call: TRBD2; cdr3_aa: CASSSSTSGRWYEQYF; cdr3_nt: TGTGCCAGCAGCTCCAGTACTAGCGGGAGGTGGTACGAGCAGTACTTC
j_call: TRBJ1-4; v_call: TRBV20-1; clone_size: NA; d_call: NA; cdr3_aa: CSASDPRDANEKLFF; cdr3_nt: TGCAGTGCTAGCGACCCCAGGGACGCTAATGAAAAACTGTTTTTT
j_call: TRBJ2-7; v_call: TRBV12-3/TRBV12-4; clone_size: few; d_call: TRBD2; cdr3_aa: CASSLAGGVVEQYF; cdr3_nt: TGTGCCAGCAGTTTAGCGGGAGGGGTGGTGGAGCAGTACTTC
j_call: TRBJ2-5; v_call: TRBV20-1; clone_size: few; d_call: NA; cdr3_aa: CSAIFSRAETQYF; cdr3_nt: TGCAGTGCCATCTTCTCTAGAGCGGAGACCCAGTACTTC
j_call: TRBJ2-7; v_call: TRBV3-1; clone_size: NA; d_call: TRBD2; cdr3_aa: CASSLTSTYEQYF; cdr3_nt: TGTGCCAGCAGCCTGACTAGCACCTACGAGCAGTACTTC
j_call: TRBJ1-4; v_call: TRBV2; clone_size: NA; d_call: TRBD1; cdr3_aa: CASSKIAGQLNEKLFF; cdr3_nt: TGTGCCAGCAGCAAAATTGCGGGACAGCTTAATGAAAAACTGTTTTTT
j_call: TRBJ2-5; v_call: TRBV11-2; clone_size: NA; d_call: NA; cdr3_aa: CASSLALSLETQYF; cdr3_nt: TGTGCCAGCAGCTTAGCCCTTTCTCTGGAGACCCAGTACTTC
j_call: TRBJ2-2; v_call: TRBV7-2; clone_size: NA; d_call: NA; cdr3_aa: CASSPQGLDTGELFF; cdr3_nt: TGTGCCAGCAGCCCACAGGGTCTGGACACCGGGGAGCTGTTTTTT
j_call: TRBJ2-3; v_call: TRBV5-1; clone_size: few; d_call: NA; cdr3_aa: CASSFYGSGDTQYF; cdr3_nt: TGCGCCAGCAGCTTTTACGGGAGCGGAGATACGCAGTATTTT
j_call: TRBJ2-7; v_call: TRBV30; clone_size: few; d_call: NA; cdr3_aa: CAWSFPRLSYEQYF; cdr3_nt: TGTGCCTGGTCCTTCCCCCGGCTCTCCTACGAGCAGTACTTC
j_call: TRBJ1-4; v_call: TRBV7-2; clone_size: NA; d_call: TRBD1; cdr3_aa: CASSVGTGVGSNEKLFF; cdr3_nt: TGTGCCAGCAGCGTCGGGACAGGGGTTGGGTCTAATGAAAAACTGTTTTTT
j_call: TRBJ1-1; v_call: TRBV30; clone_size: NA; d_call: NA; cdr3_aa: CAWAPGSDTEAFF; cdr3_nt: TGTGCCTGGGCCCCGGGTTCAGACACTGAAGCTTTCTTT
j_call: TRBJ1-2; v_call: TRBV21-1; clone_size: NA; d_call: NA; cdr3_aa: CASSKGGTGFNYGYTF; cdr3_nt: TGTGCCAGCAGCAAAGGCGGGACAGGGTTTAACTATGGCTACACCTTC
j_call: TRBJ2-2; v_call: TRBV12-3/TRBV12-4; clone_size: NA; d_call: NA; cdr3_aa: CASSAYVGELFF; cdr3_nt: TGTGCCAGCAGTGCCTATGTCGGGGAGCTGTTTTTT
j_call: TRBJ1-2; v_call: TRBV5-5; clone_size: NA; d_call: NA; cdr3_aa: CASSLAAGSDGYTF; cdr3_nt: TGTGCCAGCAGCTTGGCCGCAGGGTCCGATGGCTACACCTTC
j_call: TRBJ2-1; v_call: TRBV7-2; clone_size: few; d_call: TRBD2; cdr3_aa: CASSLYGLAGGDNEQFF; cdr3_nt: TGTGCCAGCAGCTTATACGGACTAGCGGGAGGGGACAATGAGCAGTTCTTC
j_call: TRBJ2-1; v_call: TRBV4-2; clone_size: NA; d_call: NA; cdr3_aa: CASSQESTINNEQFF; cdr3_nt: TGTGCCAGCAGCCAAGAGTCGACTATCAACAATGAGCAGTTCTTC
j_call: TRBJ1-1; v_call: TRBV12-3/TRBV12-4; clone_size: many; d_call: TRBD1; cdr3_aa: CASGVTGDTEAFF; cdr3_nt: TGTGCCAGCGGAGTTACAGGGGACACTGAAGCTTTCTTT
j_call: TRBJ1-1; v_call: TRBV27; clone_size: NA; d_call: NA; cdr3_aa: CASSLWDKGPEAFF; cdr3_nt: TGTGCCAGCAGTTTATGGGACAAGGGCCCCGAAGCTTTCTTT
j_call: TRBJ2-1; v_call: TRBV29-1; clone_size: few; d_call: NA; cdr3_aa: CSVDSSYNEQFF; cdr3_nt: TGCAGCGTTGACAGCTCCTACAATGAGCAGTTCTTC
j_call: TRBJ1-1; v_call: TRBV20-1; clone_size: NA; d_call: TRBD1; cdr3_aa: CSAATGDRRVTEAFF; cdr3_nt: TGCAGTGCTGCTACAGGGGATCGTAGGGTGACTGAAGCTTTCTTT
j_call: TRBJ1-2; v_call: TRBV5-1; clone_size: NA; d_call: TRBD1; cdr3_aa: CASSLVTGGGYGYTF; cdr3_nt: TGCGCCAGCAGCTTGGTGACAGGGGGAGGCTATGGCTACACCTTC
j_call: TRBJ2-5; v_call: TRBV6-2/TRBV6-3; clone_size: NA; d_call: NA; cdr3_aa: CASSYPGRHQETQYF; cdr3_nt: TGTGCCAGCAGTTACCCGGGACGGCACCAAGAGACCCAGTACTTC
j_call: TRBJ1-1; v_call: TRBV5-5; clone_size: NA; d_call: TRBD1; cdr3_aa: CASSNRQGSGNTEAFF; cdr3_nt: TGTGCCAGCAGCAACCGACAGGGCTCGGGAAACACTGAAGCTTTCTTT
j_call: TRBJ2-5; v_call: TRBV27; clone_size: NA; d_call: TRBD1; cdr3_aa: CASSRDRGRWETQYF; cdr3_nt: TGTGCCAGCAGTAGGGACAGGGGGCGCTGGGAGACCCAGTACTTC
j_call: TRBJ2-7; v_call: TRBV7-2; clone_size: NA; d_call: NA; cdr3_aa: CASSLGDLGYEQYF; cdr3_nt: TGTGCCAGCAGCTTAGGGGATCTGGGCTACGAGCAGTACTTC
j_call: TRBJ2-7; v_call: TRBV7-9; clone_size: NA; d_call: TRBD1; cdr3_aa: CASRAVGTGKYEQYF; cdr3_nt: TGTGCCAGCAGAGCTGTTGGGACAGGGAAATACGAGCAGTACTTC
j_call: TRBJ2-7; v_call: TRBV6-5; clone_size: NA; d_call: TRBD2; cdr3_aa: CASSYSPSGAYEQYF; cdr3_nt: TGTGCCAGCAGTTACTCCCCTAGCGGAGCCTACGAGCAGTACTTC
j_call: TRBJ2-5; v_call: TRBV5-1; clone_size: NA; d_call: TRBD2; cdr3_aa: CASSPGIAGGEETQYF; cdr3_nt: TGCGCCAGTAGTCCTGGTATAGCGGGAGGAGAAGAGACCCAGTACTTC